A single sample is the source of the 30 T cell receptor beta chains below, sequenced in a study of cytomegalovirus exposure and HLA in healthy donors. Only in-frame clones appear in the TCRdb table, and some are missing; sequencing was by immunoSEQ multiplex PCR. Among some 170,000 clones listed, less than 90% were seen once. The sequencing sample was made of PBMCs. These receptors were obtained from a man under 40 in good health and CMV-seropositive.

J is TRBJ1-1 and V is TRBV28; D possibly corresponds to TRBD1 (6 bases). Between the trimmed V and J ends, which lost 6 bases and 6 bases, there was a span of 17 bases. Germline loops: CDR1 MDHEN, CDR2 SYDVKM. The length of the CDR3 is 14 residues. CDR3 sequence reads: CASRPPTGYAEAFF. In nucleotides, the CDR3 is TGTGCCAGCAGACCCCCCACAGGGTACGCTGAAGCTTTCTTT.

This clone was detected only a few times. This chain joins TRBV9 and TRBJ1-5; D not certain. Germline CDR1 SGDLS, CDR2 YYNGEE. This CDR3 is 14 amino acids long. V was shortened by 6 bases and J by 0 bases, with 10 bases between the two germline ends. The CDR3 DNA reads as TGTGCCAGCACCGCCGGGGATAGCAATCAGCCCCAGCATTTT. As protein: CASTAGDSNQPQHF.

The CDR3 reads CASSQDRGYQPQHF. As DNA, the CDR3 is TGCGCCAGCAGCCAGGACAGGGGGTATCAGCCCCAGCATTTT. This rearrangement joins TRBV4-1 to TRBJ1-5; 10 nucleotides align to TRBD1. The germline V gene encodes CDR1 MGHRA and CDR2 YSYEKL. Trimming cost V 3 bases and J 5 bases; bases outside gene matches: 1. The CDR3 totals 14 residues.

This chain uses TRBV4-2 with TRBJ2-7, with 12 bases matching TRBD2. V dropped 0 bases and J dropped 3; count of bases not matched to a gene: 6. CDR3 size: 17 residues. The germline V gene has CDR1 LGHNA and CDR2 YNFKEQ. For the CDR3, the DNA is TGTGCCAGCAGCCAAGATTCCGCTAGCGGGAGGGTCTACGAGCAGTACTTC. Residues: CASSQDSASGRVYEQYF.

The chain joins TRBV14 to TRBJ2-5; D is unclear. The germline CDR1 and CDR2 sequences are SGHDN and FVKESK. CDR3 length: 14 amino acids. The germline V and J ends were trimmed by 0 bases and 9 bases, with 14 bases remaining between them. The CDR3 nucleotides are TGTGCCAGCAGCCAAGAAGTCTACTCCCGGGCCCAGTACTTC. Protein sequence: CASSQEVYSRAQYF.

The V and J genes are TRBV7-3 and TRBJ2-3; tentative D call: TRBD2 (5 bases). The CDR3 loop spans 19 amino acids. V was pared by 1 base and J by 3 bases, with 23 bases between. CDR1 is SGHTA, CDR2 FQGTGA, per germline. The DNA for the CDR3 is TGTGCCAGCAGCTTAAAACCCCCGTATGCGGGCATGGGTACAGATACGCAGTATTTT. Protein: CASSLKPPYAGMGTDTQYF.

V and J are TRBV11-3 and TRBJ2-7, with 11 bases aligning to TRBD1. The J segment lost 6 bases and the V segment lost 5 bases, leaving 6 bases of the junction unmatched. Germline V gene sequence: CDR1 SGHNT, CDR2 YENEEA. The CDR3 covers 14 residues. The CDR3, as DNA: TGTGCCAGCAGCCCCCGGACAGGGGGCGGCGAGCAGTACTTC. It encodes CASSPRTGGGEQYF.

The V call is TRBV28, the J call TRBJ1-5; 9 bases align to TRBD1. The CDR3 has 14 residues. The ends lost 6 bases at V and 5 bases at J; junction bases unmatched: 5. Germline V gene lookup returns CDR1 MDHEN and CDR2 SYDVKM. DNA for the CDR3: TGTGCCAGCAGCCCCGGGACAGGGCATCAGCCCCAGCATTTT. As protein: CASSPGTGHQPQHF.

This clone was seen once. This rearrangement joins TRBV28 to TRBJ2-7; the match to TRBD2 covers 8 bases. This CDR3 contains 18 residues. V trimming: 6 bases; J trimming: 3 bases; junction bases outside the gene matches: 19. Germline-derived CDR1 and CDR2 are MDHEN and SYDVKM. CDR3 coding DNA: TGTGCCAGCAGCCTACTCTTAGGGGGTAGCGGGGACTACTACGAGCAGTACTTC. It yields the protein CASSLLLGGSGDYYEQYF.

In its sample, this clone was seen a few times. This chain uses TRBV4-2 with TRBJ2-5, with D uncertain. The CDR3 runs to 15 residues. Germline V gives CDR1 LGHNA, CDR2 YNFKEQ. V shed 4 bases and J shed 2 bases, with 14 bases lying between them. CDR3 coding DNA: TGTGCCAGCAGCCGAATTCGTGGGCAGCAAGAGACCCAGTACTTC. It translates to CASSRIRGQQETQYF.

The chain has TRBV6-5 and TRBJ1-2; D is ambiguous. CDR1 MNHEY and CDR2 SVGAGI come from the germline V gene. This CDR3 region has 14 residues. The V and J ends lost 0 bases and 4 bases respectively, with 9 bases between them. CDR3 DNA: TGTGCCAGCAGTTACTCGAATCGGGTCTATGGCTACACCTTC. Translated: CASSYSNRVYGYTF.

This chain connects TRBV6-5 to TRBJ2-7, with a weak D call TRBD2 (5 bases). The CDR3 consists of 12 residues. The V gene lost 6 bases and the J gene lost 6 bases, with 12 bases spanning the gap. The V gene's germline CDR1 is MNHEY and CDR2 SVGAGI. The CDR3 region has the DNA TGTGCCAGCAGCCACCTCGGAGGCGAGCAGTACTTC. Protein product: CASSHLGGEQYF.

The genes are TRBV18 and TRBJ2-3; no reliable D call. Trimming removed 6 bases at V and 4 bases at J, with 5 bases between. Germline CDR1 is KGHSH and CDR2 is LQKENI. The CDR3 is made up of 11 amino acids. The CDR3, as DNA: TGTGCCAGCTCCCCTTCAGATACGCAGTATTTT. Residues: CASSPSDTQYF.

There are a few counts of this clone. The same CDR3 arises from other DNA sequences in this sample as well. This rearrangement joins TRBV9 to TRBJ2-7; D might be TRBD2 (6 bases). CDR1 SGDLS and CDR2 YYNGEE come from the germline V gene. The ends were cut back, 0 bases at V and 6 bases at J, with 7 bases in the middle. The length of the CDR3 is 12 residues. This CDR3 is CASSVGGGEQYF. CDR3 coding DNA: TGTGCCAGCAGCGTAGGGGGAGGCGAGCAGTACTTC.

This chain connects TRBV5-6 to TRBJ2-4; TRBD1 matches at 9 bases. The CDR3 is made up of 15 amino acids. Losses at the gene ends were 4 bases for V and 6 bases for J; bases not matched to a gene: 8. The V gene's germline CDR1 is SGHDT and CDR2 YYEEEE. The CDR3 region is CASSPTGGTSNIQYF. CDR3 bases: TGTGCCAGCAGCCCCACAGGGGGCACTTCAAACATTCAGTACTTC.

The gene calls are TRBV30 and TRBJ1-2; 10 bases fit TRBD1. Germline values: CDR1 GTSNPN, CDR2 SVGIG (reference sequence). The CDR3 loop spans 13 amino acids. In nucleotides, the CDR3 is TGTGCTTGCCGGGACAGGGGCTTCTATGGCTACACCTTC. Residues: CACRDRGFYGYTF.

The chain joins TRBV28 to TRBJ2-1; D possibly corresponds to TRBD2 (5 bases). The CDR3 runs to 14 residues. In germline, CDR1 is MDHEN, CDR2 SYDVKM. V was clipped by 10 bases and J by 0 bases, with 13 bases between them. CDR3 DNA sequence: TGTGCCACTAACTCGGGGAGCTCCTACAATGAGCAGTTCTTC. This encodes CATNSGSSYNEQFF. The complete variable domain, with remaining parts taken from reference TRBV28 and TRBJ2-1, reads DVKVTQSSRYLVKRTGEKVFLECVQDMDHENMFWYRQDPGLGLRLIYFSYDVKMKEKGDIPEGYSVSREKKERFSLILESASTNQTSMYLCATNSGSSYNEQFFGPGTRLTVL.

The V call is TRBV15, the J call TRBJ2-5; no reliable D call. The CDR3 length is 13 residues. Trimming stripped 0 bases from V and 3 bases from J, with 5 bases between. The germline V gene encodes CDR1 LNHNV and CDR2 YYDKDF (reference sequence). The CDR3 nucleotides are TGTGCCACCAGCAGAGACCCAGAAGAGACCCAGTACTTC. Its translation: CATSRDPEETQYF.

The chain links TRBV6-1 to TRBJ2-7; TRBD1 is a possible D gene (6 bases). Trimming took 4 bases from V and 2 from J, leaving 12 bases between them. This CDR3 is built from 14 residues. The germline V gene encodes CDR1 MNHNS and CDR2 SASEGT. For the CDR3, the DNA is TGTGCCAGCAGTGTCGCCGGGACACCCTACGAGCAGTACTTC. The encoded protein is CASSVAGTPYEQYF.

This clone came up a few times. The chain carries TRBV11-2 and TRBJ2-7; possible D gene TRBD2, 5 bases. Germline lookup yields CDR1 SGHAT and CDR2 FQNNGV. Trimming removed 5 bases at V and 13 bases at J, with 15 bases between. CDR3 length: 11 amino acids. The CDR3 DNA sequence: TGTGCCAGCAGCCAACCGGGGTGGATTTACTTC. This translates into CASSQPGWIYF.

DNA for the CDR3: TGTGCCAGCAGCTTAGGCGGGGGGCGGGTTGAGCAGTTCTTC. Its translation is CASSLGGGRVEQFF. The rearrangement joins TRBV13 to TRBJ2-1, with a tentative D call TRBD2 (7 bases). CDR3 length equals 14 residues. The germline V and J ends were trimmed by 0 bases and 9 bases, with 12 bases remaining between them. CDR1 and CDR2 (germline): PRHDT, FYEKMQ (reference sequence).

The chain links TRBV29-1 to TRBJ2-1, with TRBD2 matching over 13 bases. Germline V CDR1 and CDR2: SQVTM, ANQGSEA. This CDR3 has 14 residues. J gave up 8 bases and V 7 bases, and 8 bases lay outside the gene matches. The CDR3 DNA sequence: TGCAGCGCCCCGGGACTAGCGGGAATGGATGAGCAGTTCTTC. It codes for CSAPGLAGMDEQFF.

The rearrangement uses TRBV28 and TRBJ2-1, with TRBD1 identical over 10 bases. This CDR3 contains 14 residues. Losses at the gene ends were 1 base for V and 9 bases for J; bases not matched to a gene: 3. CDR1 is MDHEN, CDR2 SYDVKM, per germline. DNA for the CDR3: TGTGCCAGCAGTTTATTGGGGACAGGGGTTGAGCAGTTCTTC. This translates into CASSLLGTGVEQFF.

This clone was counted a single time. The chain couples TRBV7-6 to TRBJ2-1; 7 bases match TRBD2. Germline V CDR1 and CDR2: SGHVS, FNYEAQ. The CDR3 consists of 17 residues. The junction had 12 bases not matched to a gene; V was cut back by 0 bases and J by 7 bases. The CDR3 protein is CASSLARLAVSPNEQFF. CDR3 DNA: TGTGCCAGCAGCTTAGCGAGGCTAGCGGTGAGCCCTAATGAGCAGTTCTTC. Full variable domain (remainder filled in from reference TRBV7-6 and TRBJ2-1): GAGVSQSPRYKVTKRGQDVALRCDPISGHVSLYWYRQALGQGPEFLTYFNYEAQQDKSGLPNDRFSAERPEGSISTLTIQRTEQRDSAMYRCASSLARLAVSPNEQFFGPGTRLTVL.

The chain combines TRBV9 with TRBJ1-1; 7 bases map to TRBD1. J lost 4 bases, V lost 3 bases, and 0 bases had no gene match. The CDR3 is made up of 12 amino acids. Germline CDR1 and CDR2: SGDLS and YYNGEE. The DNA of the CDR3 is TGTGCCAGCAGCGGACAGGGCACTGAAGCTTTCTTT. Amino acids: CASSGQGTEAFF.

This sequence joins TRBV29-1 and TRBJ1-3, with 8 nucleotides matching TRBD1. CDR1 and CDR2 (germline): SQVTM, ANQGSEA. The junction had 2 bases not matched to a gene; V was cut back by 3 bases and J by 1 base. The CDR3 has 14 residues. CDR3 residues: CSVDRDRSGNTIYF. CDR3 DNA sequence: TGCAGCGTTGATAGGGACAGGTCTGGAAACACCATATATTTT. The full variable domain, in which reference TRBV29-1 and TRBJ1-3 provide the parts outside the CDR3, is SAVISQKPSRDICQRGTSLTIQCQVDSQVTMMFWYRQQPGQSLTLIATANQGSEATYESGFVIDKFPISRPNLTFSTLTVSNMSPEDSSIYLCSVDRDRSGNTIYFGEGSWLTVV.

The chain links TRBV4-1 to TRBJ2-7; 7 bases map to TRBD1. The CDR3 contains 16 residues. The V gene end was trimmed by 3 bases and the J gene end by 4 bases; junction bases not matched to a gene: 12. Germline V gives CDR1 MGHRA, CDR2 YSYEKL. The CDR3 spells CASSHPLRDRTYEQYF. DNA of the CDR3: TGCGCCAGCAGCCATCCCCTTAGGGACAGAACATACGAGCAGTACTTC.

The chain joins TRBV6-6 to TRBJ2-7; 9 positions match TRBD1. Unmatched junction bases numbered 10, after V lost 2 bases and J lost 5 bases. Germline loops: CDR1 MNHNY, CDR2 SVGAGI (reference sequence). The CDR3 loop spans 16 amino acids. The CDR3 protein is CASSYTPGDRVHEQYF. The CDR3 DNA reads TGTGCCAGCAGTTACACCCCTGGGGACAGGGTCCACGAGCAGTACTTC.

The V gene is TRBV9, the J gene TRBJ2-1; a possible D gene is TRBD2 (6 bases). Germline-derived CDR1 and CDR2 are SGDLS and YYNGEE. CDR3 length: 17 amino acids. Trimming pared 3 bases from V and 0 bases from J, leaving 16 bases between. CDR3 in amino acids: CASSGSRAGTSYNEQFF. The CDR3, as DNA: TGTGCCAGCAGCGGCAGTCGGGCGGGGACCTCCTACAATGAGCAGTTCTTC.

The chain has TRBV11-2 and TRBJ2-7, with 7 nucleotides matching TRBD2. The CDR3 sequence is 15 residues long. Germline V gene sequence: CDR1 SGHAT, CDR2 FQNNGV. The ends lost 1 base at V and 3 bases at J; junction bases unmatched: 6. The chain's CDR3 is CASSLGASGIYEQYF. For the CDR3, the DNA is TGTGCCAGCAGCTTAGGGGCTAGCGGAATCTACGAGCAGTACTTC.